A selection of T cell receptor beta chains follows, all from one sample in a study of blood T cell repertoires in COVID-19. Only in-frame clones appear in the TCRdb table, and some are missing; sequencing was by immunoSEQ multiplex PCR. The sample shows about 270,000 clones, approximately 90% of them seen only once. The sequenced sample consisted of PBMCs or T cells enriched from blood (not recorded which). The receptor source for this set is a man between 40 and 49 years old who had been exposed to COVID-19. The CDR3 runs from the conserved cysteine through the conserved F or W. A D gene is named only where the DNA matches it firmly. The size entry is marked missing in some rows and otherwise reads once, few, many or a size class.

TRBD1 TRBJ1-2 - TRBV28 CASSLAGGRGYTF TGTGCCAGCAGTCTGGCAGGGGGCCGTGGCTACACCTTC
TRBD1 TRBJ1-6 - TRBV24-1 CATSDSRQGVNSPLHF TGTGCCACCAGTGATAGTCGACAGGGGGTTAATTCACCCCTCCACTTT
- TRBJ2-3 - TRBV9 CASSVAPLEDTQYF TGTGCCAGCAGCGTAGCTCCCCTTGAGGATACGCAGTATTTT
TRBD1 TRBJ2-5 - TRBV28 CASDRARGRETQYF TGTGCCAGTGACAGGGCCAGGGGGAGAGAGACCCAGTACTTC
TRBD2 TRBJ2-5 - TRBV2 CARERRGQETQYF TGTGCCCGAGAGAGGCGGGGGCAAGAGACCCAGTACTTC
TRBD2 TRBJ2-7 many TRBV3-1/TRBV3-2 CASSQETSGVYEQYF TGTGCCAGCAGCCAGGAAACTAGCGGGGTCTACGAGCAGTACTTC
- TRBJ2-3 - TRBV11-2 CASSLGQTLATDTQYF TGTGCCAGCAGCTTAGGGCAAACCCTAGCAACAGATACGCAGTATTTT
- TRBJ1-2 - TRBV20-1 CSAGGGGGYTF TGCAGTGCGGGTGGGGGCGGCGGCTACACCTTC
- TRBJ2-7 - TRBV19 CASSIDSDSSYEQYF TGTGCCAGTAGTATAGATAGCGATTCGTCCTACGAGCAGTACTTC
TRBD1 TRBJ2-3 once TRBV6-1 CASSELDRVSDTQYF TGTGCCAGCAGTGAACTGGACAGGGTATCAGATACGCAGTATTTT
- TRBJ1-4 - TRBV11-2 CASSFMGLANEKLFF TGTGCCAGCAGCTTCATGGGGCTAGCTAATGAAAAACTGTTTTTT
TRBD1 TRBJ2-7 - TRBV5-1 CASSLTGFDEQYF TGCGCCAGCAGTCTGACAGGGTTCGACGAGCAGTACTTC
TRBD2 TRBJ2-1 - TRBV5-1 CASGTSGESLSSYNEQFF TGCGCCAGCGGGACTAGCGGGGAATCCCTCAGCTCCTACAATGAGCAGTTCTTC
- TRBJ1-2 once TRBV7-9 CASSLDQRLGGYTF TGTGCCAGCAGCTTAGATCAGCGGTTGGGAGGCTACACCTTC
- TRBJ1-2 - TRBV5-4 CASSAGSLPGYTF TGTGCCAGCAGCGCCGGGTCCCTTCCTGGCTACACCTTC
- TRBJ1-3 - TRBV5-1 CASSMGQPIDGNTIYF TGCGCCAGCAGCATGGGCCAACCAATAGATGGAAACACCATATATTTT